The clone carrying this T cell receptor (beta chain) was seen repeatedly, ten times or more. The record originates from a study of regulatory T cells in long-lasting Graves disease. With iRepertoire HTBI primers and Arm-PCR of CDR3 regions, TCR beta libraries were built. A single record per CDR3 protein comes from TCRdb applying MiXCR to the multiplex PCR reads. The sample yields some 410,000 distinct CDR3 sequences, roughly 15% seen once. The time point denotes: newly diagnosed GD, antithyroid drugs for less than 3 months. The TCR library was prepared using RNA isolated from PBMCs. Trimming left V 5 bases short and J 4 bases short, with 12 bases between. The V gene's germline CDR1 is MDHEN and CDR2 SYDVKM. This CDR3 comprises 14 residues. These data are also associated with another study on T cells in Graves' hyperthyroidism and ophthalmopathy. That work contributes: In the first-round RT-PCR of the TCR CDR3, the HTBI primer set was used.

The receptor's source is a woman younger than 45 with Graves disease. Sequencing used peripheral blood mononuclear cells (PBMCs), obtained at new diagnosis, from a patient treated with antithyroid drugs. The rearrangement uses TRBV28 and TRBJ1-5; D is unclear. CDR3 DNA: TGTGCCAGCAGTCCCGGACGGATTAATCAGCCCCAGCATTTT. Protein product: CASSPGRINQPQHF.